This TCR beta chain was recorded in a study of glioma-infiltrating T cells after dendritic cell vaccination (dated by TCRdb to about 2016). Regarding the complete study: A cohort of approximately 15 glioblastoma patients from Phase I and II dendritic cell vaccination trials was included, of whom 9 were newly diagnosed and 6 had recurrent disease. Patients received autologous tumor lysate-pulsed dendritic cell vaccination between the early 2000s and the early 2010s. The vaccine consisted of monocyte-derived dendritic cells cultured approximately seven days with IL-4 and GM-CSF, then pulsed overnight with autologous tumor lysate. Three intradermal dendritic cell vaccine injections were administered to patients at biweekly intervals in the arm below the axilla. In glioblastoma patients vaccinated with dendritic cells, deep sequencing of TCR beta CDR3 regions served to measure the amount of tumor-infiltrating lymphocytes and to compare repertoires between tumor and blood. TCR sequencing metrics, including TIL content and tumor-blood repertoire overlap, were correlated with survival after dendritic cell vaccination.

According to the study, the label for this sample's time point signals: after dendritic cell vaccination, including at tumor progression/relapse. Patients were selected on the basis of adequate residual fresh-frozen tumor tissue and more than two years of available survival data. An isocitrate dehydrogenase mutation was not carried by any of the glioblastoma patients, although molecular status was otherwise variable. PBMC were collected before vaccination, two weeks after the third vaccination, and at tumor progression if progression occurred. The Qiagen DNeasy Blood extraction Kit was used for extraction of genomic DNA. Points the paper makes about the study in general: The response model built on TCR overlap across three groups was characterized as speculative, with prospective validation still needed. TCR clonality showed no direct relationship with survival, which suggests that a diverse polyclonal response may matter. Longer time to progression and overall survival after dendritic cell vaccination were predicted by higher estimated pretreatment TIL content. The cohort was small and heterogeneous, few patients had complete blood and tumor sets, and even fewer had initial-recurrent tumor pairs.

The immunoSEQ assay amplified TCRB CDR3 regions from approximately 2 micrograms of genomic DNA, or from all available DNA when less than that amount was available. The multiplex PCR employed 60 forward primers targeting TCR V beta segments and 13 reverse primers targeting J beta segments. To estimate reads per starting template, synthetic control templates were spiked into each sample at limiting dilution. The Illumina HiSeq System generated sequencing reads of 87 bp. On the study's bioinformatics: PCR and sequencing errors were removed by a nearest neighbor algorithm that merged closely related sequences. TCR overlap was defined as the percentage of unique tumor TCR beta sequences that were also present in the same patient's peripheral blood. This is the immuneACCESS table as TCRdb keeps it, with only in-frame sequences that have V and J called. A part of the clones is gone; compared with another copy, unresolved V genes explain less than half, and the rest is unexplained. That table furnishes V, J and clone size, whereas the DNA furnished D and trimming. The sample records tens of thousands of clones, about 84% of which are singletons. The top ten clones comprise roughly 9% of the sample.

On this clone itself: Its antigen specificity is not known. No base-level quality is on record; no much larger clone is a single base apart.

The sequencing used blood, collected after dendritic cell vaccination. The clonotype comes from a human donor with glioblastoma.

The CDR3 amino acid sequence is: CASSLTRGAGTDTQYF. In nucleotides, the sequence is TGTGCCAGCAGCCTTACGCGGGGGGCCGGCACAGATACGCAGTATTTT. Recombination joined TRBV11-3 with TRBJ2-3, and 8 bases in between align with TRBD2. CDR1 and CDR2 were assigned from the germline V gene as SGHNT and YENEEA. The CDR3 goes from the cysteine to the phenylalanine over 16 residues. The entry retains the CDR3 DNA only, 48 bases that are in frame from base 1. V trim: 5 bases; J trim: 1 base; unmatched bases: 8.